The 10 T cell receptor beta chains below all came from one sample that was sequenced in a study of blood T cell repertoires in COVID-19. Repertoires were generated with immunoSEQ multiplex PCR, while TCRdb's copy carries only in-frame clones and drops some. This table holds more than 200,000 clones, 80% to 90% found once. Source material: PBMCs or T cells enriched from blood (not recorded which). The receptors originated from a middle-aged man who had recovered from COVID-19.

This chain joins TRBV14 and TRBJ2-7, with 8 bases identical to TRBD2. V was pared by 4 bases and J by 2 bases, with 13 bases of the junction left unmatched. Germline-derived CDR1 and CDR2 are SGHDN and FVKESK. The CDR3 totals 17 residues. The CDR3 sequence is CASSLTWGSGAPYEQYF. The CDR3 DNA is TGTGCCAGCAGCCTCACTTGGGGTAGCGGGGCGCCCTACGAGCAGTACTTC.

CDR3 nucleotides: TGTGCCAGCAGTTTAAGGGGGTCGGCCTATGGCTACACCTTC. This codes for CASSLRGSAYGYTF. The chain is built from TRBV28 and TRBJ1-2; tentative D call: TRBD1 (6 bases). V shed 2 bases and J shed 4 bases, with 11 bases lying between them. CDR1 is MDHEN and CDR2 is SYDVKM in the germline V gene. CDR3 length: 14 residues.

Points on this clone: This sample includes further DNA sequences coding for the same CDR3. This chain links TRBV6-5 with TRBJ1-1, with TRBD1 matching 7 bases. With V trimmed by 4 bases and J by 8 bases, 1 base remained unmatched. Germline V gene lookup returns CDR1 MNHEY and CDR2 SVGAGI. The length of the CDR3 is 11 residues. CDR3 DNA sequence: TGTGCCAGCAGTTTGGGACAGGAAGCTTTCTTT. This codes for CASSLGQEAFF.

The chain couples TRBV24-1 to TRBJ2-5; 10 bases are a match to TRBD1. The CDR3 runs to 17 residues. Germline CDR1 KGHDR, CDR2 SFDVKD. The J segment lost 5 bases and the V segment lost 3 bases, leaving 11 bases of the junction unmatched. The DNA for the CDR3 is TGTGCCACCAGTGATCAAGCTGGGACAGGGGCGAAGGAGACCCAGTACTTC. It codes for CATSDQAGTGAKETQYF.

This CDR3 is CASSEPGEGYGYTF. The DNA for the CDR3 is TGTGCCAGCAGTGAACCCGGAGAAGGCTATGGCTACACCTTC. The chain has TRBV25-1 and TRBJ1-2, with D unresolved. Germline CDR1 reads MGHDK; CDR2 reads SYGVNS. There are 14 residues in the CDR3. V was clipped by 2 bases and J by 4 bases, with 11 bases between them.

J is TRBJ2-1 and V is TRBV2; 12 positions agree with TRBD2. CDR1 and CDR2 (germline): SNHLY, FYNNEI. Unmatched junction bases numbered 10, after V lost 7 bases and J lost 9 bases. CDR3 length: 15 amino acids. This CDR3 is CASNPSGRASSEQFF. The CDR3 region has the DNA TGTGCCAGCAATCCTAGCGGGAGGGCCTCGAGTGAGCAGTTCTTC. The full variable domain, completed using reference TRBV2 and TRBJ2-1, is EPEVTQTPSHQVTQMGQEVILRCVPISNHLYFYWYRQILGQKVEFLVSFYNNEISEKSEIFDDQFSVERPDGSNFTLKIRSTKLEDSAMYFCASNPSGRASSEQFFGPGTRLTVL.

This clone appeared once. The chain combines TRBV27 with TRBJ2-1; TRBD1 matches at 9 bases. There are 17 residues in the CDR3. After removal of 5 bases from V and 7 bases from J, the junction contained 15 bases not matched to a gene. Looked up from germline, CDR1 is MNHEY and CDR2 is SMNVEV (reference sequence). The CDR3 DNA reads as TGTGCCAGCAGTGCCACCCCCGGGACAGGGAGGAGAAATGAGCAGTTCTTC. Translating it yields CASSATPGTGRRNEQFF.

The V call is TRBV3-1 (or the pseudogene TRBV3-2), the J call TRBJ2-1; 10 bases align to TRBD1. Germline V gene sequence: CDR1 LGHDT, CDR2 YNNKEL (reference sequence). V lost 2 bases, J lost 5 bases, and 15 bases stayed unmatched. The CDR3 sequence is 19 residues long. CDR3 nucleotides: TGTGCCAGCAGCCAAAAGACGACAGGGGGCGCGAGAAATGACAATGAGCAGTTCTTC. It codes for CASSQKTTGGARNDNEQFF.

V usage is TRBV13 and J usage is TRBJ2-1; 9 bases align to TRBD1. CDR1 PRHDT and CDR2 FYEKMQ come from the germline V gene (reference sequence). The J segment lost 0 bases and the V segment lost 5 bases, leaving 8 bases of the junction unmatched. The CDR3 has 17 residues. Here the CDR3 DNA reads TGTGCCAGCAGCAGCCACAGGGGGCACGGCTCCTACAATGAGCAGTTCTTC. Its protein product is CASSSHRGHGSYNEQFF.

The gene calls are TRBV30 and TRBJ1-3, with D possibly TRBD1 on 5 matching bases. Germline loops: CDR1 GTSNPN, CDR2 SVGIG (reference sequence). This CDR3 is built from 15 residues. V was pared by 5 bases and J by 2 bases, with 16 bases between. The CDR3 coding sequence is TGTGCCTGGGGTAGCGGGGCCTCAACTGGAAACACCATATATTTT. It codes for CAWGSGASTGNTIYF.